Each of the 22 T cell receptor beta chains below was sequenced from the same sample in a study of blood T cells in healthy people across ages. Sample-barcoded 5' priming and a J-beta primer mix drove a second PCR of roughly 7 to 11 cycles. A single record per CDR3 protein comes from TCRdb applying MiXCR to the 5' RACE reads. The table has about 930,000 distinct CDR3 sequences, roughly 29% seen once. These same records also appear under a second study, on T cells of mothers and their children.

Specimen: blood. The source is a middle-aged woman in good health.

The chain links TRBV3-1 to TRBJ2-5, with D tentatively TRBD2 (7 bases). The J call is uncertain, as TRBJ2-4 better fits the DNA end. This CDR3 region has 13 residues. CDR1 is LGHDT and CDR2 is YNNKEL in the germline V gene (reference sequence). CDR3 sequence: CASTLGGANIQYF. The CDR3 coding sequence is TGTGCCAGCACCTTGGGGGGGGCGAACATTCAGTACTTC.

The gene calls are TRBV29-1 and TRBJ2-7; 10 bases fit TRBD1. CDR1 and CDR2 (germline): SQVTM, ANQGSEA. V dropped 4 bases and J dropped 0; count of bases not matched to a gene: 3. The CDR3 length is 14 residues. The CDR3 loop is CSVGDRGSSYEQYF. In DNA form, the CDR3 reads TGCAGCGTTGGGGACAGGGGCAGCTCCTACGAGCAGTACTTC.

This clonotype was seen a handful of times. This rearrangement joins TRBV5-1 to TRBJ2-1, with 14 positions matching TRBD2. Germline assignment: CDR1 SGHRS and CDR2 YFSETQ. This CDR3 is 15 amino acids long. The trim removed 4 bases at V and 9 bases at J, leaving 6 bases unmatched. CDR3 in amino acids: CASSLGTSGGAEQFF. The CDR3 coding sequence is TGCGCCAGCAGCCTGGGGACTAGCGGGGGAGCTGAGCAGTTCTTC.

This clonotype was seen ten or more times. A read error may account for a junction end that differs from germline. The chain carries TRBV11-1 and TRBJ2-7; no firm D call. Germline V gene data show CDR1 as SGHAT and CDR2 as FQDESV (reference sequence). The CDR3 is 15 residues long. The CDR3: CASSLEFVSSCEQYF. The DNA of the CDR3 is TGTGCCAGCAGCTTAGAGTTCGTCAGCTCCTGCGAGCAGTACTTC.

This clonotype was seen at least ten times. The chain uses TRBV7-9 and TRBJ1-4; D is unclear. The CDR3 is 14 residues long. CDR1 and CDR2 from the germline V gene are SEHNR and FQNEAQ (reference sequence). V shed 5 bases and J shed 0 bases, with 7 bases lying between them. The CDR3 loop reads CASSISTTNEKLFF. The CDR3 region has the DNA TGTGCCAGCAGCATATCTACAACTAATGAAAAACTGTTTTTT. Together with reference TRBV7-9 and TRBJ1-4, the CDR3 gives the full variable domain: DTGVSQNPRHKITKRGQNVTFRCDPISEHNRLYWYRQTLGQGPEFLTYFQNEAQLEKSRLLSDRFSAERPKGSFSTLEIQRTEQGDSAMYLCASSISTTNEKLFFGSGTQLSVL.

The chain uses TRBV7-9 and TRBJ2-3, with D possibly TRBD2 on 5 matching bases. The CDR3 spans 15 residues. V lost 4 bases to trimming and J lost 4 bases, with 15 bases between them. Germline assignment: CDR1 SEHNR and CDR2 FQNEAQ (reference sequence). As DNA, the CDR3 is TGTGCCAGCAGCTCACAGTATTTTAGCGCAGATACGCAGTATTTT. Its protein product is CASSSQYFSADTQYF.

The chain carries TRBV18 and TRBJ2-3; 7 positions match TRBD2. CDR3 length: 14 residues. Germline V CDR1 and CDR2: KGHSH, LQKENI. The V segment lost 3 bases and the J segment 4 bases; nucleotides outside the gene matches: 4. The DNA for the CDR3 is TGTGCCAGCTCACCGAGACTAGCCGCAGATACGCAGTATTTT. This gives the protein CASSPRLAADTQYF.

This rearrangement joins TRBV20-1 to TRBJ2-7; TRBD2 agrees at 10 bases. The germline CDR1 and CDR2 sequences are DFQATT and SNEGSKA (reference sequence). V was clipped by 5 bases and J by 5 bases; unmatched bases: 12. CDR3 size: 15 residues. CDR3 amino acids: CSAHLPLAGKDEQYF. The CDR3 nucleotides read TGCAGTGCTCACCTACCACTAGCGGGGAAGGACGAGCAGTACTTC.

This chain connects TRBV5-1 to TRBJ1-1, with D hard to call. The CDR3 length is 13 residues. Germline values: CDR1 SGHRS, CDR2 YFSETQ. CDR3 coding DNA: TGCGCATCGAAGGAGACGATGAACACTGAAGCTTTCTTT. It encodes CASKETMNTEAFF.

This clonotype showed up many times. This chain uses TRBV5-1 with TRBJ2-7; maybe TRBD1 (5 bases). The CDR3 length is 14 residues. Per the germline V gene, CDR1 is SGHRS and CDR2 is YFSETQ. Deletions cut 4 bases from V and 2 bases from J, with 13 bases between. The CDR3 DNA follows: TGCGCCAGCAGCCTGATGACAGCCACCTACGAGCAGTACTTC. Translation: CASSLMTATYEQYF. The whole variable domain, remainder taken from reference TRBV5-1 and TRBJ2-7, is KAGVTQTPRYLIKTRGQQVTLSCSPISGHRSVSWYQQTPGQGLQFLFEYFSETQRNKGNFPGRFSGRQFSNSRSEMNVSTLELGDSALYLCASSLMTATYEQYFGPGTRLTVT.

The chain combines TRBV5-1 with TRBJ2-3; TRBD2 might be the D (5 bases). The germline V gene encodes CDR1 SGHRS and CDR2 YFSETQ. V was pared by 5 bases and J by 1 base, with 11 bases between. The CDR3 extends over 14 amino acids. The CDR3, as DNA: TGCGCCAGCAGGGGTAACGGGGGCACAGATACGCAGTATTTT. Amino acid sequence: CASRGNGGTDTQYF.

V is TRBV15 and J is TRBJ1-3; D gene ambiguous. CDR3 size: 14 residues. V gave up 0 bases and J gave up 0 bases, with 3 bases separating them. Germline CDR1 is LNHNV and CDR2 is YYDKDF (reference sequence). CDR3 coding DNA: TGTGCCACCAGCAGAGATTTCTCTGGAAACACCATATATTTT. As protein: CATSRDFSGNTIYF.

This chain uses TRBV28 with TRBJ1-2; 11 bases are a match to TRBD1. Per germline, CDR1 MDHEN and CDR2 SYDVKM. Trimming removed 1 base from V and 8 bases from J; junction bases left unmatched: 9. The CDR3 sequence is 16 residues long. The CDR3 sequence: CASSLFGSGQGGGYTF. Here the CDR3 DNA reads TGTGCCAGCAGTTTATTTGGTTCGGGACAGGGGGGAGGCTACACCTTC.

This clonotype was picked up a small number of times. The chain is built from TRBV25-1 and TRBJ2-5; no reliable D call. The CDR3 sequence is 12 residues long. V gave up 7 bases and J gave up 5 bases, with 11 bases separating them. Looked up from germline, CDR1 is MGHDK and CDR2 is SYGVNS. CDR3 nucleotides: TGTGCCAGCACAAGTATGGGGGAGACCCAGTACTTC. Translation gives CASTSMGETQYF.

The rearrangement uses TRBV28 and TRBJ1-1; D is ambiguous. The CDR3 has 15 amino acids. V dropped 6 bases and J dropped 0 bases, with 14 bases sitting between them. CDR1 is MDHEN and CDR2 is SYDVKM in the germline V gene. CDR3 amino acids: CASRDWAGMNTEAFF. As DNA, the CDR3 is TGTGCCAGCAGGGACTGGGCGGGGATGAACACTGAAGCTTTCTTT.

This clonotype was seen at least ten times. This chain uses TRBV18 with TRBJ2-5, with D maybe TRBD2 (6 bases). V shed 3 bases and J shed 5 bases, with 16 bases lying between them. The germline CDR1 and CDR2 sequences are KGHSH and LQKENI. This CDR3 has 15 amino acids. The CDR3 bases are TGTGCCAGCTCACCTCCTGCCGGGAGTTGGGAGACCCAGTACTTC. Encoded protein: CASSPPAGSWETQYF.

The rearrangement links TRBV7-6 to TRBJ1-2; 8 positions agree with TRBD1. Germline V gives CDR1 SGHVS, CDR2 FNYEAQ. This CDR3 is 16 amino acids long. V lost 0 bases and J lost 3; bases outside the gene matches: 6. The CDR3 here is CASSLASAGGYYGYTF. The CDR3 DNA follows: TGTGCCAGCAGCTTAGCATCGGCAGGGGGCTACTATGGCTACACCTTC.

This clonotype was seen just once. The chain employs TRBV28 and TRBJ2-2, with 11 bases aligning to TRBD1. The CDR3 contains 17 residues. V gave up 6 bases and J gave up 4 bases; unmatched junction bases: 10. CDR1 is MDHEN, CDR2 SYDVKM, per germline. The DNA for the CDR3 is TGTGCCAGCAGCCCACCCTTGGGACAGGGGGGCACCGGGGAGCTGTTTTTT. This codes for CASSPPLGQGGTGELFF.

This clonotype has only a few counts. The CDR3 region has the DNA TGTGCCTCCTCTAAAAGCGGGTTACGAGAGACCCAGTACTTC. Its protein product is CASSKSGLRETQYF. The chain combines TRBV30 with TRBJ2-5; D is possibly TRBD2 (6 bases). Germline CDR1 GTSNPN, CDR2 SVGIG (reference sequence). Trimming left V 7 bases short and J 4 bases short, with 19 bases between. CDR3 length: 14 residues.

A note on this clonotype: A much larger clone lies one base from this, so it may be a read error. DNA for the CDR3: TGTGCCAGCAGCTTGATTCAGCCATCTGGGGCCAACGTCCCGACTTTC. Encoded protein: CASSLIQPSGANVPTF. The chain carries TRBV5-6 and TRBJ2-6; a weak D match, TRBD1 (5 bases). CDR3 length: 16 amino acids. In germline, CDR1 is SGHDT, CDR2 YYEEEE.

A word on this clonotype: Since a much larger clone is just one base distant, this may be a read error. This chain joins TRBV7-2 and TRBJ2-1; perhaps TRBD2 as D (6 bases). CDR1 is SGHTA and CDR2 is FQGNSA in the germline V gene. The CDR3 is made up of 16 amino acids. DNA for the CDR3: TGTGTCAGCAGCTTAGCGGACCCGGGCTCCTACAATGAGCAGTTCTTC. This gives the protein CVSSLADPGSYNEQFF.

The table lists this clonotype with a few counts. The rearrangement links TRBV7-2 to TRBJ2-3, with unresolved D. The germline V gene encodes CDR1 SGHTA and CDR2 FQGNSA. The V and J ends lost 7 bases and 2 bases respectively, with 7 bases between them. The CDR3 is made up of 12 amino acids. The CDR3 here is CASTHTTDTQYF. In nucleotides, the CDR3 is TGTGCCAGCACCCATACCACAGATACGCAGTATTTT.